One and the same sample provided the 3 T cell receptor beta chains below, sequenced in a study of Tregs in tolerant kidney transplant recipients. Here immunoSEQ multiplex PCR was the method, and the copy in TCRdb shows in-frame clones only, minus some. This sample carries about 69,000 clones, roughly nine tenths of them seen once, and the ten largest clones take about 0.36%. The material sequenced was CD4+ T cells from blood, taken before the transplant. These receptors were collected from a human donor who received a combined kidney and bone marrow transplant.

The J gene is TRBJ2-2, the V gene TRBV29-1; D possibly corresponds to TRBD1 (5 bases). The ends were cut back, 5 bases at V and 1 base at J, with 11 bases in the middle. CDR1 is SQVTM and CDR2 is ANQGSEA in the germline V gene. This CDR3 comprises 14 residues. The CDR3 region is CSVLSGLNTGELFF. The CDR3 DNA reads as TGCAGCGTTTTATCAGGGTTGAACACCGGGGAGCTGTTTTTT.

About this clone: The junction differs from germline at one of its ends, possibly a read error. The V call is TRBV20-1, the J call TRBJ1-4; D is unclear. Germline V gives CDR1 DFQATT, CDR2 SNEGSKA (reference sequence). CDR3 length equals 11 residues. This CDR3 reads CSASRDEKLFF. The CDR3 DNA sequence: TGCAGTGCTAGCCGAGATGAGAAACTGTTTTTT.

The rearrangement joins TRBV6-5 to TRBJ2-5; TRBD1 aligns across 8 bases. V dropped 4 bases and J dropped 5; count of bases not matched to a gene: 6. The CDR3 runs 14 residues. Germline CDR1 MNHEY, CDR2 SVGAGI. The CDR3 DNA follows: TGTGCCAGCAGTTCCTGGACAGGGCTGGAGACCCAGTACTTC. It yields the protein CASSSWTGLETQYF.